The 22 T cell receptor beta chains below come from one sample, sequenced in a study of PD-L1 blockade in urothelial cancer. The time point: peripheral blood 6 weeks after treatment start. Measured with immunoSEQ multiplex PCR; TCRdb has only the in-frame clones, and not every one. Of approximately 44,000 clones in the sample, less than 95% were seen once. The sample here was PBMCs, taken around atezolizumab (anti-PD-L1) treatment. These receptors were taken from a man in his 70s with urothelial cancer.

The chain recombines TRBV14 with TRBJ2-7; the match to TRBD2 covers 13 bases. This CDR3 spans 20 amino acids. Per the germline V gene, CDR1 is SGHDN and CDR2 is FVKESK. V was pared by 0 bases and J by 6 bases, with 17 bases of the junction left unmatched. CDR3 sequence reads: CASSQDFSGTSGRAGREQYF. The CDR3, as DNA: TGTGCCAGCAGCCAAGATTTTTCAGGAACTAGCGGGAGGGCCGGACGCGAGCAGTACTTC.

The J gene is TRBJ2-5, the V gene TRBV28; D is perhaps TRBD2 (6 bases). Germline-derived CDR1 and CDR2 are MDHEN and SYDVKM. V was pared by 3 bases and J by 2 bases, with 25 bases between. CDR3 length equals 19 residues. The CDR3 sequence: CASSFPHGLNPEGQETQYF. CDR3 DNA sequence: TGTGCCAGCAGTTTCCCCCACGGTCTCAACCCGGAGGGGCAAGAGACCCAGTACTTC.

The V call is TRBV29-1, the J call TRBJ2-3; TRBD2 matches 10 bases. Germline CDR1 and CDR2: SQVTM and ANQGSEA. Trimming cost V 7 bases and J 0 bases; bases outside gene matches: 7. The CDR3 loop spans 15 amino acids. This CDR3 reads CSAPASGGSTDTQYF. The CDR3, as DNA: TGCAGCGCCCCGGCTAGCGGGGGAAGCACAGATACGCAGTATTTT.

The CDR3 nucleotides read TGCGCCAGCAGCTTGTTTAGCGGGAGGGACTACGAGCAGTACTTC. Residues: CASSLFSGRDYEQYF. The V gene is TRBV5-1, the J gene TRBJ2-7, with 11 bases aligning to TRBD2. The V and J ends lost 1 base and 3 bases, in that order; junction bases with no gene match: 3. This CDR3 contains 15 residues. The germline V gene has CDR1 SGHRS and CDR2 YFSETQ.

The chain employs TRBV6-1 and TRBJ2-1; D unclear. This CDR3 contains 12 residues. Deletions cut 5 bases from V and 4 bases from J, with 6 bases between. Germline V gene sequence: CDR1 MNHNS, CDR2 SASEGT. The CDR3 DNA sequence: TGTGCCAGCAGTTCTATTTACAATGAGCAGTTCTTC. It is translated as CASSSIYNEQFF.

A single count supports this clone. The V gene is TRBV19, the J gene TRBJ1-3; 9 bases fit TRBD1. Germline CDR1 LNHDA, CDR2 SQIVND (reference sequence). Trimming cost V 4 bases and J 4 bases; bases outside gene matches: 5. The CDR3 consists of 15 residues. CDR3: CASSTTGGGGNTIYF. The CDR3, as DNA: TGTGCCAGTAGTACGACAGGGGGAGGCGGAAACACCATATATTTT.

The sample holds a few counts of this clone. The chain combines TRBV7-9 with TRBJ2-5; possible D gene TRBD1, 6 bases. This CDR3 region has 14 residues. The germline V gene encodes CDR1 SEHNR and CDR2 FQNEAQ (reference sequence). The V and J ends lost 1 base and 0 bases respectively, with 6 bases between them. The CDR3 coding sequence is TGTGCCAGCAGCTTAGACAGGGACCAAGAGACCCAGTACTTC. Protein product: CASSLDRDQETQYF.

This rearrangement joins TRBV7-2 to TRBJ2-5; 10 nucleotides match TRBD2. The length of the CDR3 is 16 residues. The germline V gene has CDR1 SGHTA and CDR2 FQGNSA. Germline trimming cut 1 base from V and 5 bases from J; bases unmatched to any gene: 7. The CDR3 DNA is TGTGCCAGCAGCTTAGTTCAGCGGGAGGGAGTTGAGACCCAGTACTTC. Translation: CASSLVQREGVETQYF.

The CDR3 region is CASSRETENTEAFF. Here the CDR3 DNA reads TGTGCCAGTAGTAGGGAGACGGAGAACACTGAAGCTTTCTTT. The J gene is TRBJ1-1, the V gene TRBV19; no clear D gene. Germline V CDR1 and CDR2: LNHDA, SQIVND (reference sequence). This CDR3 comprises 14 residues. Trimming stripped 4 bases from V and 1 base from J, with 10 bases between.

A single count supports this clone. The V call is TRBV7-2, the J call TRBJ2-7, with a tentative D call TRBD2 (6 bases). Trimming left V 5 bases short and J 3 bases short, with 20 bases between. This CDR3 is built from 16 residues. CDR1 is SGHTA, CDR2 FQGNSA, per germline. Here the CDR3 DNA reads TGTGCCAGCAGCCCAGTCGGTAGCGGAAAAAACTACGAGCAGTACTTC. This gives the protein CASSPVGSGKNYEQYF.

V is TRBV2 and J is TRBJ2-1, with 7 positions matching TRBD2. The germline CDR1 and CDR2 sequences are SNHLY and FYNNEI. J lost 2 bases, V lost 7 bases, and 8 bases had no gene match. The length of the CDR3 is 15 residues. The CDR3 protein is CASTRMAGAYNEQFF. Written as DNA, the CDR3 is TGTGCCAGCACGAGAATGGCGGGGGCCTACAATGAGCAGTTCTTC.

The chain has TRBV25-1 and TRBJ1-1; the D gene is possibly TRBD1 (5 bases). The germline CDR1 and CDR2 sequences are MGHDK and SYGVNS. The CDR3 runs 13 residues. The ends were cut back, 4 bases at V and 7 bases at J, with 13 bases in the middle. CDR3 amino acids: CASSARGGSEAFF. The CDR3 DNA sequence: TGTGCCAGCAGTGCTCGGGGGGGGAGTGAAGCTTTCTTT.

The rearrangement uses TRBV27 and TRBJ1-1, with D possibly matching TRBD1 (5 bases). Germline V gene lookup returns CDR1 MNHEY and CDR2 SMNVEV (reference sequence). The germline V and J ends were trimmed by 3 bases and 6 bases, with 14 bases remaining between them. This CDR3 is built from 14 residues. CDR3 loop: CASSFGSGVPEAFF. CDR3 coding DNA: TGTGCCAGCAGTTTTGGCTCGGGGGTTCCTGAAGCTTTCTTT.

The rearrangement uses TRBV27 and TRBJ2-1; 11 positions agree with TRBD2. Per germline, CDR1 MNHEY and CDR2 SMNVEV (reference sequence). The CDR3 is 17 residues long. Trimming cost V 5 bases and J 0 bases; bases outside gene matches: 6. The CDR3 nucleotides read TGTGCCAGCAGTCCCCGGACTAGCGGGCTCTCCTACAATGAGCAGTTCTTC. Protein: CASSPRTSGLSYNEQFF.

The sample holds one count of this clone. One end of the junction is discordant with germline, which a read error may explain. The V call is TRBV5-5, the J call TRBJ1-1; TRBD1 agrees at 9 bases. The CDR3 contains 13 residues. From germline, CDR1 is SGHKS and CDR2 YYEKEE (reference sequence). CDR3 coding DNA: TGTGCCAGCAGTTTTTTAACAGGGGGCGAAGGTTTCTTT. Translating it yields CASSFLTGGEGFF.

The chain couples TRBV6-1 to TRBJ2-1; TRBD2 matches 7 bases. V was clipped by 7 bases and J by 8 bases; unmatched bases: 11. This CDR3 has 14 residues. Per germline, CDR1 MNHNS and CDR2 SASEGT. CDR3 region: CASIAGASRDEQFF. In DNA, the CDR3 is TGTGCCAGCATTGCGGGAGCGTCTCGGGATGAGCAGTTCTTC.

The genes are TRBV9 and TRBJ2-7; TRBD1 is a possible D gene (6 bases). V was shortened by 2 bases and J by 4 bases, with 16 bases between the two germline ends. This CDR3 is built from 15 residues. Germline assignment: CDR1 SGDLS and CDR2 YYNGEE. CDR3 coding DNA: TGTGCCAGCAGCGTGGACGACAGGTCTCTATACGAGCAGTACTTC. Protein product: CASSVDDRSLYEQYF.

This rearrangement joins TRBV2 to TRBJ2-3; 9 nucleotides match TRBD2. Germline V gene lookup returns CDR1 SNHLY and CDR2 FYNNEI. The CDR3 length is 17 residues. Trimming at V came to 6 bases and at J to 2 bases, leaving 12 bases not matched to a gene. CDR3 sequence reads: CASRKLWLAGLTDTQYF. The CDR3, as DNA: TGTGCCAGCAGGAAGTTGTGGCTAGCGGGACTCACAGATACGCAGTATTTT.

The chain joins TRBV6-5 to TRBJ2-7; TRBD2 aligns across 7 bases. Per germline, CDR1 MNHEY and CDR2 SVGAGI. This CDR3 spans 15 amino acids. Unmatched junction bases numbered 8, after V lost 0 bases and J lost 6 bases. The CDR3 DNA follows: TGTGCCAGCAGTTACTCGGGAGGGAGGGGTTTCGAGCAGTACTTC. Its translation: CASSYSGGRGFEQYF.

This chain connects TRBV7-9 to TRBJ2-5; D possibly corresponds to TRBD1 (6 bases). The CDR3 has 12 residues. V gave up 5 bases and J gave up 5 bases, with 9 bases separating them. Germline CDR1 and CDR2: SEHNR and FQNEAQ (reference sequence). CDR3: CASSLQGETQYF. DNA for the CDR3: TGTGCCAGCAGCCTCCAGGGGGAGACCCAGTACTTC.

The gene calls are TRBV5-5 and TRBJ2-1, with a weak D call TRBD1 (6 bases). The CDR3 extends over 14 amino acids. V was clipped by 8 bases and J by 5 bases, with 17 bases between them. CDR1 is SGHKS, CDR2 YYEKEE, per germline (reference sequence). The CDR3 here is CARAGTSKHNEQFF. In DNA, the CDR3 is TGTGCCAGGGCAGGGACAAGCAAGCACAATGAGCAGTTCTTC.

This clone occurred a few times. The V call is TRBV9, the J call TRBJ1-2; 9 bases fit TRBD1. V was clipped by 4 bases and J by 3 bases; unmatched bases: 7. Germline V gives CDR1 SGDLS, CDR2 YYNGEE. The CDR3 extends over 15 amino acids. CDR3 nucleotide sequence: TGTGCCAGCAGCTCACCGGGACAGGGCCACTATGGCTACACCTTC. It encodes CASSSPGQGHYGYTF.